Described below is a single T cell receptor beta chain sequence and its context. The specificity of this receptor is unknown. Base quality data are lacking; no much larger clone is found one base away. TCRbeta CDR3 regions were amplified from genomic DNA using the immunoSEQ Assay, a bias-controlled multiplex PCR. As for the original processing: Nucleated cell counts per sample were estimated from amplification of reference gene primers within the assay. To quantify the absolute abundance of each unique TCRbeta CDR3 rearrangement, sequence reads were collapsed and filtered. Productive Simpson clonality was computed per sample as the square root of Simpson's diversity index over productive rearrangements. Held by TCRdb, this immuneACCESS table contains in-frame sequences only and omits some clones. Under half of the omission traces to an unresolved V gene where checked; the cause of the rest is unknown. For V, J and clone size, that table is used; D and trimming come from the DNA. This sample comprises tens of thousands of clones, roughly 88% of them detected only once. Roughly 2% of the sample goes to the ten largest clones.

Whole blood was collected in K2EDTA tubes by collaborating institutions according to the institutions' own protocols. Collaborator samples were shipped for TCRbeta analysis as frozen whole blood, isolated PBMCs, or DNA extracted from either sample type. Including cysteine and phenylalanine, the CDR3 has 18 amino acids. CDR3 DNA only is kept here, 54 bases in frame from base 1. The germline V gene supplies CDR1 SGHRS and CDR2 YFSETQ. Unmatched junction bases come to 14, with V trimmed by 5 bases and J by 6 bases. The data were obtained in a study of blood T cell repertoires in COVID-19 (dated by TCRdb to about 2020). Background for the entire study: Collaborator samples came from the United States, Italy and Spain and covered acute and convalescent phases of COVID-19. Where HLA class I and class II types were available, the types were taken from metadata supplied by the sample provider, not from assay-based typing. Nearly every sample came with metadata listing a de-identified subject ID, COVID-19 status, age in years and sex. The repertoires were released in a freely available public database meant as a resource for research on the immune response to SARS-CoV-2. The dataset comprised deeply sampled blood TCRbeta repertoires from subjects exposed to, actively infected with, or recovered from COVID-19. The material from the prospective study consisted of cDNA or gDNA derived from T cells, B-cell-depleted T cells, or PBMCs. The samples were drawn from the first 160 participants of the ongoing ImmuneRACE study and from 950 to 1,500 subjects provided by 6 global collaborators.

Results and caveats for the whole study, not just this receptor: The quantity of clinical and demographic metadata differed by source and by participant and was supplied without curation.

This receptor was taken from a man aged 30-40 years with acute or convalescent COVID-19. Specimen: peripheral blood. The sequence joins TRBV5-1 to TRBJ1-6; the junction holds 10 bases that match TRBD1. The DNA is as follows: TGCGCCAGCAGTCGGACCGATATTGGACAGGGGGTTAATTCACCCCTCCACTTT. Its protein product is CASSRTDIGQGVNSPLHF.